The rows below give T cell receptor beta chains drawn from one sample of a study of response to subunit inactivated influenza vaccine. MiXCR was run by TCRdb on the RT-PCR reads, yielding one entry per CDR3 protein. The sample includes about 700,000 distinct CDR3 sequences, 11% to 15% of them seen just once. Sequencing was performed on PBMCs from blood, taken 14 days before vaccination. These receptors were taken from a man aged 50-60 years who received an inactivated influenza vaccine. Both conserved end residues are part of each CDR3. Each record gives: clone size, D gene, J gene, V gene, CDR3 length, CDR3 DNA, CDR3 protein. The D gene is left open where the match is weak. The size entry is marked missing in some rows and otherwise reads once, few, many or a size class.

- - TRBJ2-5 TRBV18 14 TGTGCCAGCTCACCACTCTCGGGTTTAGAGACCCAGTACTTC CASSPLSGLETQYF
- TRBD1 TRBJ2-1 TRBV9 17 TGTGCCAGCAGCGTAGCTCTAGGACAGGGATCCTACAATGAGCAGTTCTTC CASSVALGQGSYNEQFF
few TRBD1 TRBJ1-2 TRBV5-1 17 TGCGCCAGCAGCTTGGTAGTGACAGGGCCCCAGGACTATGGCTACACCTTC CASSLVVTGPQDYGYTF
many - TRBJ2-1 TRBV7-2 15 TGTGCCAGCAGCTTAGATCTCAACTCCTACAATGAGCAGTTCTTC CASSLDLNSYNEQFF
- - TRBJ2-7 TRBV20-1 15 TGCAGTGCTAGAGATTATAAGGGAGGATCCTACGAGCAGTACTTC CSARDYKGGSYEQYF
few TRBD2 TRBJ2-3 TRBV7-2 16 TGTGCCAGCAGCACCGGACTAGTGAGGGGCACAGATACGCAGTATTTT CASSTGLVRGTDTQYF
many TRBD1 TRBJ2-1 TRBV12-3/TRBV12-4 15 TGTGCCAGCAGTAACGGACAGGCAACCTACACTGAGCAGTTCTTC CASSNGQATYTEQFF
- TRBD1 TRBJ2-1 TRBV7-9 16 TGTGCCAGCAGCACGGGACAGGGGGCCATCCACAATGAGCAGTTCTTC CASSTGQGAIHNEQFF
many - TRBJ1-5 TRBV5-5 15 TGTGCCAGCAGCCCCCAGGTGGGGGGCAATCAGCCCCAGCATTTT CASSPQVGGNQPQHF
many - TRBJ2-5 TRBV6-6 12 TGTGCCAGCAGTTTATATACGGAGACCCAGTACTTC CASSLYTETQYF
many - TRBJ2-7 TRBV4-3 16 TGCGCCAGCAGCCAATCAGTTTTTAGCCTCTCCTACGAGCAGTACTTC CASSQSVFSLSYEQYF
- - TRBJ1-1 TRBV10-2 14 TGCGCCAGCAGGCGGGAGGGGCCGGGGACTGGAGCTTTCTTT CASRREGPGTGAFF
many - TRBJ1-5 TRBV12-3/TRBV12-4 14 TGTGCCAGCAGTTTAGGAACGAAGCGGCAGCCCCAGCATTTT CASSLGTKRQPQHF
- TRBD1 TRBJ1-6 TRBV3-1 15 TGTGCCAGCAGCCAGCCCGGGACAGTAAATTCACCCCTCCACTTT CASSQPGTVNSPLHF
many TRBD1 TRBJ2-1 TRBV20-1 16 TGCAGTGCTAGAGATTTGGACAGGCCGCCTTACAATGAGCAGTTCTTC CSARDLDRPPYNEQFF
- - TRBJ1-3 TRBV11-2 11 TGTGCCAGCAGCTACGCGGGGCCCATATATTTT CASSYAGPIYF
few TRBD2 TRBJ2-1 TRBV5-1 15 TGCGCCAGCAGCTTGCCAAGCGGGAGGGCTGGGGAGCAGTTCTTC CASSLPSGRAGEQFF
many - TRBJ1-3 TRBV20-1 14 TGCAGTGCTAGAGTCGGAGGACCTGGAAACACCATATATTTT CSARVGGPGNTIYF
- - TRBJ2-1 TRBV20-1 11 TGCAGTGCTAGAGACTTCAATGAGCAGTTCTTC CSARDFNEQFF
few TRBD2 TRBJ2-2 TRBV27 18 TGTGCCAGCAGTCGGACAGGCCGACTAGCGGGGAACACCGGGGAGCTGTTTTTT CASSRTGRLAGNTGELFF
many - TRBJ2-2 TRBV14 20 TGTGCCAGCAGCCAATTTCGTCGTCCATTGCAGGGACCGAACACCGGGGAGCTGTTTTTT CASSQFRRPLQGPNTGELFF
few - TRBJ2-2 TRBV4-2 15 TGTGCCAGCAGCCAAGCTGGGAATGGGGCCGGGGAGCTGTTTTTT CASSQAGNGAGELFF
few - TRBJ2-3 TRBV7-2 15 TGTGCCAGCAGTCCCGGTGGGGCTCAGATAGATACGCAGTATTTT CASSPGGAQIDTQYF
- - TRBJ2-3 TRBV6-2/TRBV6-3 13 TGTGCCAGCAGTTTTCAGTTCACAGATACGCAGTATTTT CASSFQFTDTQYF
- - TRBJ2-5 TRBV10-3 14 TGTGCCATCAGTGAGTCGTCCCGCCGGGAGACCCAGTACTTC CAISESSRRETQYF
- TRBD1 TRBJ2-7 TRBV2 16 TGTGCCAGCAGTGGGGGCCGGTGGCAGGGGGCCTACGAGCAGTACTTC CASSGGRWQGAYEQYF
- - TRBJ2-2 TRBV10-3 15 TGTGCCATCAACGCCCAGGGAGCAAAAACCGGGGAGCTGTTTTTT CAINAQGAKTGELFF
- TRBD2 TRBJ2-7 TRBV15 16 TGTGCCACCAGCAGAGAGGGTGCGGGAGGGCCGCGCGAGCAGTACTTC CATSREGAGGPREQYF
- - TRBJ1-2 TRBV27 15 TGTGCCAGCAGTGGTTCGAGAGGGTTGAACTATGGCTACACCTTC CASSGSRGLNYGYTF
many TRBD2 TRBJ2-3 TRBV4-3 16 TGCGCCAGCAGCCAAGAGTTGGCGGGGGGCACAGATACGCAGTATTTT CASSQELAGGTDTQYF
many - TRBJ1-5 TRBV28 14 TGTGCCAGCAGTTTCGGGGTAGGGGATCAGCCCCAGCATTTT CASSFGVGDQPQHF
few - TRBJ1-6 TRBV6-2/TRBV6-3 15 TGTGCCAGCAGTTACTCCTCGGGGCGCCTTTCACCCCTCCACTTT CASSYSSGRLSPLHF
- - TRBJ2-1 TRBV7-8 13 TGTGCCAGCAGCTCCTACACCAACAATGAGCAGTTCTTC CASSSYTNNEQFF
many TRBD1 TRBJ1-4 TRBV7-9 16 TGTGCCAGCAGCTCGCCCTGGGACAGGCCTTGGGAAAAACTGTTTTTT CASSSPWDRPWEKLFF
few - TRBJ2-2 TRBV19 12 TGTGCCAGTAGAGCCCCGGGCGGGGAGCTGTTTTTT CASRAPGGELFF
many TRBD2 TRBJ2-7 TRBV7-9 16 TGTGCCAGCAGCTTAGGAATAGCGGGAGAGAAACCCGAGCAGTACTTC CASSLGIAGEKPEQYF
few TRBD2 TRBJ2-1 TRBV29-1 16 TGCAGCGTTGATAGGTGGACTAGCGGGAGGGCCGGTGAGCAGTTCTTC CSVDRWTSGRAGEQFF
- TRBD1 TRBJ2-1 TRBV20-1 14 TGCAGTGCTAGAGTCCCGGACAGGGGTAATGAGCAGTTCTTC CSARVPDRGNEQFF
- TRBD1 TRBJ1-2 TRBV10-3 16 TGTGCCATCAGTGCGGGACAGGTCCTGTCTTACTATGGCTACACCTTC CAISAGQVLSYYGYTF
- TRBD2 TRBJ2-1 TRBV3-1 16 TGTGCCAGCAGCCGCCAGTTGGAGATAGCGGGAGATCCCACAGTCTTC CASSRQLEIAGDPTVF
few - TRBJ1-2 TRBV5-1 13 TGCGCCAGCAGGCCCGAAGCTAACTATGGCTACACCTTC CASRPEANYGYTF
few TRBD2 TRBJ2-5 TRBV7-8 17 TGTGCCAGCAGCTTCTTGGCGGGGGGCAGGTACCAAGAGACCCAGTACTTC CASSFLAGGRYQETQYF
- - TRBJ2-3 TRBV5-1 17 TGCGCCAGCAGCTTGGGCCCCCTGGGAGTCGGCACAGATACGCAGTATTTT CASSLGPLGVGTDTQYF
- - TRBJ2-3 TRBV4-2 15 TGTGCCAGCAGCCAAGCCTGGGGAGGCACAGATACGCAGTATTTT CASSQAWGGTDTQYF
few - TRBJ2-5 TRBV12-3/TRBV12-4 13 TGTGCCAGCAGTTTTGGCGTCCAAGAGACCCAGTACTTC CASSFGVQETQYF
- TRBD1 TRBJ1-2 TRBV6-5 15 TGTGCCAGCAGTTACATTTGGACAGGATCCTATGGCTACACCTTC CASSYIWTGSYGYTF
few TRBD2 TRBJ2-7 TRBV20-1 14 TGCAGTGCTAGACAGGGTCTAGCGGCCTACGAGCAGTACTTC CSARQGLAAYEQYF
- TRBD1 TRBJ1-1 TRBV7-2 11 TGTGCCAGCAGGGACAGGGGTGAAGCTTTCTTT CASRDRGEAFF
few - TRBJ1-3 TRBV4-3 15 TGCGCCAGCAGCCAAGATCTTGCCCGTGGAAACACCATATATTTT CASSQDLARGNTIYF
few - TRBJ2-7 TRBV4-2 16 TGTGCCAGCAGCCAAGAATGGGACGGATGGTCCTACGAGCAGTACTTC CASSQEWDGWSYEQYF
- - TRBJ1-2 TRBV5-4 13 TGTGCCAGCAGCCTCGAGGGGCACTATGGCTACACCTTC CASSLEGHYGYTF
- TRBD1 TRBJ2-5 TRBV6-2/TRBV6-3 16 TGTGCCAGCAGTCCCTCGGAGGGACAGGCGGGAGAGACCCAGTACTTC CASSPSEGQAGETQYF
- - TRBJ2-7 TRBV4-3 15 TGCGCCAGCAGCTCCATGAGACAGGATACCTACGAGCAGTACTTC CASSSMRQDTYEQYF
- - TRBJ1-6 TRBV6-1 14 TGTGCCAGCATGGTTAGCTCCTATAATTCACCCCTCCACTTT CASMVSSYNSPLHF
- - TRBJ1-6 TRBV28 14 TGTGCCAGCAGCCGACCCGGTGGAAATTCACCCCTCCACTTT CASSRPGGNSPLHF
few - TRBJ1-4 TRBV6-1 15 TGTGCCAGCAGTGAAATTCTGGGGGCTAATGAAAAACTGTTTTTT CASSEILGANEKLFF
- TRBD1 TRBJ2-3 TRBV2 16 TGTGCCAGCAGCGACCGCGGGACAGGTTTCGGAGATACGCAGTATTTT CASSDRGTGFGDTQYF
few TRBD1 TRBJ1-4 TRBV20-1 13 TGCAGTGCTACGCCGGGACAGAATGAAAAACTGTTTTTT CSATPGQNEKLFF
many - TRBJ2-5 TRBV7-9 15 TGTGCCAGCAGCTTAAGTTTTCCGGTGTGGGAGACCCAGTACTTC CASSLSFPVWETQYF
few TRBD2 TRBJ2-5 TRBV9 16 TGTGCCAGCAGCGCCACGACCAGCGGGAGACAAGAGACCCAGTACTTC CASSATTSGRQETQYF